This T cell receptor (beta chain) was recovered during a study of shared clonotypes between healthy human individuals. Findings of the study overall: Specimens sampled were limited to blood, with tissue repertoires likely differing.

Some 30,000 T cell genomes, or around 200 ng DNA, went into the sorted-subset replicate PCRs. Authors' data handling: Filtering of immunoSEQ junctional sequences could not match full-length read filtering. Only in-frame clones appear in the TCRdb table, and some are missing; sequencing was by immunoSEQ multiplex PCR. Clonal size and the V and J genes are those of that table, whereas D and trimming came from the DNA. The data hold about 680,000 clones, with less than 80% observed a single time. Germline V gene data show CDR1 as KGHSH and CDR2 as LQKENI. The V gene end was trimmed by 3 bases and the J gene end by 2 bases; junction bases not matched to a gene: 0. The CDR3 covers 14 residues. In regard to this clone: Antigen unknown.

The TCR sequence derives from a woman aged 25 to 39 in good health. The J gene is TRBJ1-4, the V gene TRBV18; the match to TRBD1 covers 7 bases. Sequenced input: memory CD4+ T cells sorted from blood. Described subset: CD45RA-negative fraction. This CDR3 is CASSPTGTNEKLFF. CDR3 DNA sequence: TGTGCCAGCTCACCGACAGGGACTAATGAAAAACTGTTTTTT.